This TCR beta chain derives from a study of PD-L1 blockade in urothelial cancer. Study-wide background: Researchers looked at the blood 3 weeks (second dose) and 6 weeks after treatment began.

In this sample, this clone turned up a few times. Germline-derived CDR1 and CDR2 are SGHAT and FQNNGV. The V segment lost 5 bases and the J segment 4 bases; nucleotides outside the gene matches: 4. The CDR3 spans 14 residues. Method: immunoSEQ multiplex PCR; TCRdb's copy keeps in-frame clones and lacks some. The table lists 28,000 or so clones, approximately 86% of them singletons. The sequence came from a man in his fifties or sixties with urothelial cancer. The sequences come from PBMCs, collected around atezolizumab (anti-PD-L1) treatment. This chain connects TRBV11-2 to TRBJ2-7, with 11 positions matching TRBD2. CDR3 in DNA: TGTGCCAGCAGCCCCGGACTAGCGGGTTACGAGCAGTACTTC. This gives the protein CASSPGLAGYEQYF.